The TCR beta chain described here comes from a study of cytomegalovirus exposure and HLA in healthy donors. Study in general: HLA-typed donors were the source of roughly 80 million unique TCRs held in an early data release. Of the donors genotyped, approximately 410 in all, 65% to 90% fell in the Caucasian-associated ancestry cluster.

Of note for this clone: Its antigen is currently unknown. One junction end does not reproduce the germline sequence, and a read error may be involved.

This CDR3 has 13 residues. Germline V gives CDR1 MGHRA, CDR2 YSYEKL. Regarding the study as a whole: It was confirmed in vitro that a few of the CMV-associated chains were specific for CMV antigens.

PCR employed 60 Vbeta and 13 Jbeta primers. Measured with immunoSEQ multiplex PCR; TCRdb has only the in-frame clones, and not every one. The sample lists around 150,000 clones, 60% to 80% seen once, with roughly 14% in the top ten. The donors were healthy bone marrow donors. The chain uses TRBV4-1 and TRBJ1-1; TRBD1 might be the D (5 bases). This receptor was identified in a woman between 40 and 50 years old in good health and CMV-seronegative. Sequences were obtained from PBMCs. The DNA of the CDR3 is TGTGCCAGCAGCCCCGGGGGAGAGGTGGAAGCTTTCTTT. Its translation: CASSPGGEVEAFF.